Detailed here is one T cell receptor beta chain. Its antigen is as yet unknown. These data come from a study of cytomegalovirus exposure and HLA in healthy donors. PCR primers comprised 60 Vbeta and 13 Jbeta primers. The method was immunoSEQ multiplex PCR; TCRdb's version includes in-frame clones alone and lacks a portion of them. The repertoire holds 100,000 to 150,000 clones, with around two thirds as singletons. Broader study findings: Rarity marked most TCR sequences, yet some public TCRs occurred in many donors.

V trimming: 5 bases; J trimming: 0 bases; junction bases outside the gene matches: 1. The CDR3 totals 15 residues. Germline CDR1 and CDR2: ENHRY and SYGVKD. J is TRBJ2-2 and V is TRBV10-3; TRBD1 matches at 9 bases. Specimen: PBMCs. The source is a woman aged 40 to 50 in good health and CMV-seronegative. The CDR3 reads CAISRTGANTGELFF. CDR3 DNA sequence: TGTGCCATCAGTCGGACAGGGGCGAACACCGGGGAGCTGTTTTTT.